The entry below gives a single TCR beta chain sequence along with its context. For each subset, genomic DNA was distributed in equal portions over several immunoSEQ plates. Profiled with immunoSEQ multiplex PCR; TCRdb holds only in-frame clones, not every one. The sample comprises 2 million to 2.5 million clones, roughly 95% of which are singletons, and roughly 0.13% rests with the top ten. This sample stems from a study of shared clonotypes between healthy human individuals. This CDR3 has 20 residues. Trimming removed 0 bases from V and 0 bases from J; junction bases left unmatched: 10. Germline-derived CDR1 and CDR2 are MGHRA and YSYEKL.

Sequencing used naive CD4+ T cells sorted from blood. This sample's subset: CD45RA+ positively selected. The origin of this receptor is a man aged 18 to 29 in good health. The gene calls are TRBV4-1 and TRBJ2-6, with TRBD1 matching 8 bases. The CDR3 loop reads CASSQDLSGTGGSGANVLTF. In DNA, the CDR3 is TGCGCCAGCAGCCAAGATCTTAGTGGGACAGGAGGCTCTGGGGCCAACGTCCTGACTTTC.